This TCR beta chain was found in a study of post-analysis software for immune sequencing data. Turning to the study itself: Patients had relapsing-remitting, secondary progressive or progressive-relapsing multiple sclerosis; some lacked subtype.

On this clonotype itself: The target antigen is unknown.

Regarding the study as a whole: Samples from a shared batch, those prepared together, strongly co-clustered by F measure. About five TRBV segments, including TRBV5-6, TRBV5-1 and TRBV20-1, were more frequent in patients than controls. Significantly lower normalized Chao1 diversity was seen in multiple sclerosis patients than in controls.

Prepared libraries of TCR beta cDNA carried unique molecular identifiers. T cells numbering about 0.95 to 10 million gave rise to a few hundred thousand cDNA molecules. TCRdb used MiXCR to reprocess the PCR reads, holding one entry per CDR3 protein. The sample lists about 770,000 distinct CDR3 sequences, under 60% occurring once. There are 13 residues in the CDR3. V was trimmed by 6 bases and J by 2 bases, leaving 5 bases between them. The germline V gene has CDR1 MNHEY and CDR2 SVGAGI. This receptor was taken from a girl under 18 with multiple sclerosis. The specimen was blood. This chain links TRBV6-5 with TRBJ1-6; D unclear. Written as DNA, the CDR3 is TGTGCCAGCAGCTTGGCCTATAATTCACCCCTCCACTTT. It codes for CASSLAYNSPLHF.